This T cell receptor (beta chain) was recorded in a study of OX40 agonist ivuxolimab in advanced cancers. Notes on the study in general: Partial responders dosed at 0.1-3.0 mg/kg displayed clonal expansion ranking among the lowest.

The CDR3 totals 15 residues. CDR1 and CDR2 from the germline V gene are SGHVS and FNYEAQ. With 0 bases removed from V and 0 bases from J, the gap between germline ends came to 7 bases. This table comes from immunoSEQ multiplex PCR, and its TCRdb copy is limited to in-frame clones, with some not included. The sample holds around 62,000 clones, about four fifths seen once. A word on this clone: What it recognizes is unknown. Additional DNA sequences in this sample encode the identical CDR3.

The receptor was derived from an adult with an advanced solid tumor such as melanoma, head and neck, liver or kidney cancer. This chain joins TRBV7-6 and TRBJ2-3, with D maybe TRBD1 (6 bases). The source material was CD4+ or CD8+ T cells sorted from blood, sampled in a trial of the OX40 agonist ivuxolimab. CDR3 in DNA: TGTGCCAGCAGCTTAGCGGGGGCTAGCACAGATACGCAGTATTTT. Translation: CASSLAGASTDTQYF.